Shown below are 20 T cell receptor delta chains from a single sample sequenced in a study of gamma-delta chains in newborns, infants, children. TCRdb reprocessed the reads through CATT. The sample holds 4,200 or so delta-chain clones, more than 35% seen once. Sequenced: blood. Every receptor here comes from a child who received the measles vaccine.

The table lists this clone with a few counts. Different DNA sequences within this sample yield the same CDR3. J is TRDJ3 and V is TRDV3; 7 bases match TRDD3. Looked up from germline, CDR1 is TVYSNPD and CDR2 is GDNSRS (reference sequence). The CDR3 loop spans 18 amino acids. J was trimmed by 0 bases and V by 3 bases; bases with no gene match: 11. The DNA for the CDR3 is TGTGCCTTCTACCTCTGGGGGCCGAGCTCCTGGGACACCCGACAGATGTTTTTC. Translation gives CAFYLWGPSSWDTRQMFF.

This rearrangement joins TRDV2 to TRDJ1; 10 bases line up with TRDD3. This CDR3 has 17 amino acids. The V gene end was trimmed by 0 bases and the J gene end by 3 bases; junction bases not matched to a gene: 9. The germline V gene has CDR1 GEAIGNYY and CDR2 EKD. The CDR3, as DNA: TGTGCCTGTGACACCGCACGGCTGGGGGATAGAGCCGATAAACTCATCTTT. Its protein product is CACDTARLGDRADKLIF.

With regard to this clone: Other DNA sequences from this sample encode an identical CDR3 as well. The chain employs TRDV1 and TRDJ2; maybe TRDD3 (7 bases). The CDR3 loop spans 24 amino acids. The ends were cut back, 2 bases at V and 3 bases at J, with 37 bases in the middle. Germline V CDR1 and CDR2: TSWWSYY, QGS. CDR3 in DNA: TGTGCTCTTGGGGAAAGACCCGTTCCTAGTTTTCTGGGGGCTACCCCCCATCTGACAGCACAACTCTTCTTT. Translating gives CALGERPVPSFLGATPHLTAQLFF.

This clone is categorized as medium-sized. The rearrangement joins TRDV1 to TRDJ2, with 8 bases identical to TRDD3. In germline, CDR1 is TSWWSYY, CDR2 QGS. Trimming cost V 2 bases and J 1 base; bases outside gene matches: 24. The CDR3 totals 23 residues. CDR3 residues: CALGEEWGYPTSVLGVLTAQLFF. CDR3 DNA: TGTGCTCTTGGGGAAGAGTGGGGCTACCCCACCTCCGTACTGGGGGTTTTGACAGCACAACTCTTCTTT.

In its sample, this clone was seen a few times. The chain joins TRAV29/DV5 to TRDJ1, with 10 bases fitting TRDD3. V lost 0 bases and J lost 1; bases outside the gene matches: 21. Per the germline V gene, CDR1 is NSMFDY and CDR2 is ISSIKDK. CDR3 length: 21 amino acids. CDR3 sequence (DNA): TGTGCAGCAAGCGACTATAGAGGTTTAATGGGGGATACCCGCAGCACCGATAAACTCATCTTT. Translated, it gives CAASDYRGLMGDTRSTDKLIF. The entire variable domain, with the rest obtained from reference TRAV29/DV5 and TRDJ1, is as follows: DQQVKQNSPSLSVQEGRISILNCDYTNSMFDYFLWYKKYPAEGPTFLISISSIKDKNEDGRFTVFLNKSAKHLSLHIVPSQPGDSAVYFCAASDYRGLMGDTRSTDKLIFGKGTRVTVEP.

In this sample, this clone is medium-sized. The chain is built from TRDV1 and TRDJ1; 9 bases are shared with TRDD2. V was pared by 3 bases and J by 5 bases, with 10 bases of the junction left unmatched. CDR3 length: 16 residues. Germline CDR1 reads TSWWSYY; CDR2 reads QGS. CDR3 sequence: CALGEPPLPTEDKLIF. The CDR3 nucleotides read TGTGCTCTTGGGGAGCCTCCCCTTCCTACGGAAGATAAACTCATCTTT.

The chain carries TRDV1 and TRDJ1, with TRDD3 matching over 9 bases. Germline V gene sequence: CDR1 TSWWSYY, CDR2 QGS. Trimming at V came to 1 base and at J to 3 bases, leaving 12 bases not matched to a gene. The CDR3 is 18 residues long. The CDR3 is CALGERSTGDTRSDKLIF. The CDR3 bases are TGTGCTCTTGGGGAACGTTCTACGGGGGATACTAGGTCCGATAAACTCATCTTT.

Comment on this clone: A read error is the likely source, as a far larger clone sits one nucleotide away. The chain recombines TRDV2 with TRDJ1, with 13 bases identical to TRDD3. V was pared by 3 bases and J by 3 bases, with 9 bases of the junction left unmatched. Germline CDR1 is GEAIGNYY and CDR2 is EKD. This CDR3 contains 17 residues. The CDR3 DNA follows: TGTGCCTGTGACGCCGGGTACTGGGGGATACGCGCCGATAAACTCATCTTT. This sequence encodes CACDAGYWGIRADKLIF.

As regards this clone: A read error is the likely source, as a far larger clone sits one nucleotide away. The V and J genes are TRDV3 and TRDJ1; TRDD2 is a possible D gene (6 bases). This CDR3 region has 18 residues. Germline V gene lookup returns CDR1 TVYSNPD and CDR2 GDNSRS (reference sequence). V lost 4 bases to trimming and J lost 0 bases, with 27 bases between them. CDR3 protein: CACGLPTLEEPYTDKLIF. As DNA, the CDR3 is TGTGCCTGTGGCCTTCCGACGCTGGAGGAGCCGTACACCGATAAACTCATCTTT.

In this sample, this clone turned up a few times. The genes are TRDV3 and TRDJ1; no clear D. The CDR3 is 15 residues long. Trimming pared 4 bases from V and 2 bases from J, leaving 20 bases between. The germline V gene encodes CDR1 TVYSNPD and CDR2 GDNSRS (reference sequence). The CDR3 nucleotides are TGTGCCTCTGCAGACGTACTGACTAAAACCGATAAACTCATCTTT. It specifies CASADVLTKTDKLIF.

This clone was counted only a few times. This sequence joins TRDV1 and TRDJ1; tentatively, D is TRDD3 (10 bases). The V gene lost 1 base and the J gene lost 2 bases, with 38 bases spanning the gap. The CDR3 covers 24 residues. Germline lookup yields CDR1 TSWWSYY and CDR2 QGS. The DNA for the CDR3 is TGTGCTCTTGGGGAACCCGCGGCCTTCCTACGTCGTGGGGGATACCCGGGCCGGACCGATAAACTCATCTTT. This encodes CALGEPAAFLRRGGYPGRTDKLIF.

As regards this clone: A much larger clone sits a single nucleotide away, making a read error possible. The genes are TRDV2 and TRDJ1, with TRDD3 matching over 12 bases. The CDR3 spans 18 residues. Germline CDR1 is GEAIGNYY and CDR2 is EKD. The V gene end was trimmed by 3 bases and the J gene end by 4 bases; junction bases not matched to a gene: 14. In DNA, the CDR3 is TGTGCCTGTGACCTACTGGGGGATACAGGGGGCTCGGACGATAAACTCATCTTT. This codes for CACDLLGDTGGSDDKLIF.

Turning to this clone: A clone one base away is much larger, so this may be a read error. The CDR3 nucleotides are TGTGCCTGTGGCCAACTCGTTGTGACCCACCGGGGGACCGATAAACTCATCTTT. Translated, it gives CACGQLVVTHRGTDKLIF. The rearrangement links TRDV2 to TRDJ1; a weak D match, TRDD3 (5 bases). Germline loops: CDR1 GEAIGNYY, CDR2 EKD. V gave up 5 bases and J gave up 2 bases, with 26 bases separating them. The CDR3 consists of 18 residues.

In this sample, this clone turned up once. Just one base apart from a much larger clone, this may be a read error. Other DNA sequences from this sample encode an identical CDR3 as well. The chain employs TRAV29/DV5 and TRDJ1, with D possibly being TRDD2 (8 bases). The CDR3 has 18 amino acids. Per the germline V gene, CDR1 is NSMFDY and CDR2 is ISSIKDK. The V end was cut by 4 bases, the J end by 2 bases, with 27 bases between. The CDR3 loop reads CAAADLPKDTLGTDKLIF. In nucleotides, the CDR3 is TGTGCAGCAGCAGACCTTCCTAAGGATACGCTGGGGACCGATAAACTCATCTTT.

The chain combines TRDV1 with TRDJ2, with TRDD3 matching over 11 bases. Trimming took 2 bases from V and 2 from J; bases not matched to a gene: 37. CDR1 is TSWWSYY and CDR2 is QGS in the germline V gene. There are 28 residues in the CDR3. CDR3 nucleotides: TGTGCTCTTGGGGAAAGTTTGGACTACGGATGGGGTGATAACTGGGGGATAAGGTTTGGGTCCTTGACAGCACAACTCTTCTTT. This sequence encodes CALGESLDYGWGDNWGIRFGSLTAQLFF.

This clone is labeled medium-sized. The CDR3, as DNA: TGTGCTCTTGGGGTCTTCCCCCTCGTCCATACCGATAAACTCATCTTT. As protein: CALGVFPLVHTDKLIF. The chain uses TRDV1 and TRDJ1; D possibly corresponds to TRDD2 (5 bases). V was clipped by 4 bases and J by 2 bases, with 17 bases between them. Germline loops: CDR1 TSWWSYY, CDR2 QGS. CDR3 size: 16 residues.

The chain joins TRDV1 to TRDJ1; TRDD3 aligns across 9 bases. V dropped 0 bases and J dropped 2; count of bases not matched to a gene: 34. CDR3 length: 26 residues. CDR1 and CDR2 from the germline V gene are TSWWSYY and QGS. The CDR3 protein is CALGELQDPLWGITSLVIERTDKLIF. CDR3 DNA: TGTGCTCTTGGGGAACTTCAGGACCCCCTTTGGGGGATAACTAGTCTGGTTATAGAGAGAACCGATAAACTCATCTTT.

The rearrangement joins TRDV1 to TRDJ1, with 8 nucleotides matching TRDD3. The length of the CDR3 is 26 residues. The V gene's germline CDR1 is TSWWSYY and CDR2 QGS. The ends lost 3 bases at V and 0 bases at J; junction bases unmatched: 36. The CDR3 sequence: CALGDASPLKSYRGDTYRGNTDKLIF. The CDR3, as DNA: TGTGCTCTTGGGGACGCCTCCCCGCTTAAATCCTACCGAGGGGATACTTATCGGGGGAACACCGATAAACTCATCTTT.

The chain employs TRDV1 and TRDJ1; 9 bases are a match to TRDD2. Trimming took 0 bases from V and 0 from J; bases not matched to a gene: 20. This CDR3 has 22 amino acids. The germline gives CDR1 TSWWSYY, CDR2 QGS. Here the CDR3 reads CALGELPSYVLLGSLNTDKLIF. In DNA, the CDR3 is TGTGCTCTTGGGGAACTCCCTTCCTACGTTTTACTGGGAAGTCTCAACACCGATAAACTCATCTTT.

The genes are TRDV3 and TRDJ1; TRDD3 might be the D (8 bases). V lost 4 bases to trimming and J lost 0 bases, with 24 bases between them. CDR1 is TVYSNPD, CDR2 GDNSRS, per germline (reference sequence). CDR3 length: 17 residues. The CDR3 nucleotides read TGTGCCTGCCGTTCCTACGGGGATACCTTGTACACCGATAAACTCATCTTT. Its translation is CACRSYGDTLYTDKLIF.